The source of this T cell receptor (beta chain) is a study of CD8 T cells in ankylosing spondylitis. V dropped 5 bases and J dropped 5; count of bases not matched to a gene: 6. CDR3 length: 16 amino acids. General study points: Typical of ankylosing spondylitis blood, it appeared, was a TCR beta motif of under 10 highly homologous variants. Clones linked to the disease showed a CD8+ phenotype. They occurred at relatively low frequencies in peripheral blood.

This clonotype appeared many times. What it recognizes is unknown. Quantitative 5'-RACE with molecular barcodes produced the TCR beta libraries. A single record per CDR3 protein comes from TCRdb applying MiXCR to the 5' RACE reads. The table includes some 240,000 distinct CDR3 sequences, 5.5% to 7.5% detected once. This clonotype was obtained from a male donor with ankylosing spondylitis. The chain recombines TRBV12-3 or TRBV12-4 with TRBJ2-3; 14 nucleotides align to TRBD2. Specimen: blood, either unsorted or a sorted T cell fraction (not recorded which). The CDR3 spells CASSPPGLAGEDTQYF. CDR3 in DNA: TGTGCCAGCAGTCCCCCGGGACTAGCGGGAGAAGATACGCAGTATTTT.